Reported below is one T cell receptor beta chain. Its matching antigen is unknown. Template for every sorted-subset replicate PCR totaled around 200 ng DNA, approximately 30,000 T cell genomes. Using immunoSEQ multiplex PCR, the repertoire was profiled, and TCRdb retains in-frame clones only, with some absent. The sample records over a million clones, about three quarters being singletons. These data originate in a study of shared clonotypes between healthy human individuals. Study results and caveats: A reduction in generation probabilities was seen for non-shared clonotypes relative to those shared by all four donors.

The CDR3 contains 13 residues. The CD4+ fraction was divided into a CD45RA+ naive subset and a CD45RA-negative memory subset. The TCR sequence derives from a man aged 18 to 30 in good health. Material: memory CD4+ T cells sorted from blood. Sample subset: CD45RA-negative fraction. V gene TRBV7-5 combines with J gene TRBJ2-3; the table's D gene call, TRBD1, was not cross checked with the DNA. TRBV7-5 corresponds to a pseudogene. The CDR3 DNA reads TGTGCCAGAAGCTCCTACAGGACAGATACGCAGTATTTT. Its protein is CARSSYRTDTQYF.